The next 23 T cell receptor beta chains were all read from a single sample in a study of shared clonotypes between healthy human individuals. The table came from immunoSEQ multiplex PCR; TCRdb's copy has only in-frame clones and leaves some out. In the table there are more than 550,000 clones, about nine tenths of which are singletons. Sequenced: memory CD8+ T cells from PBMCs. As to subset: CD45RO+ cells pooled with CCR7-negative TemRA cells. These receptors all stem from a man between 18 and 29 years old in good health. Some clones in this sample may be carry-over from other donors' samples.

This clone has only one observation. V gene TRBV27 combines with J gene TRBJ2-7, with D perhaps TRBD1 or TRBD2 (5 bases each). Germline loops: CDR1 MNHEY, CDR2 SMNVEV (reference sequence). The CDR3 length is 15 residues. Trimming cost V 6 bases and J 5 bases, with 20 bases left between them. The CDR3: CASSSRPGPGDEQYF. CDR3 in DNA: TGTGCCAGCAGCTCCCGACCGGGACCCGGGGACGAGCAGTACTTC.

The chain employs TRBV4-1 and TRBJ2-7; no reliable D call. With 1 base removed from V and 3 bases from J, the gap between germline ends came to 13 bases. The V gene's germline CDR1 is MGHRA and CDR2 YSYEKL. This CDR3 has 15 amino acids. CDR3 residues: CASSQAPKGSYEQYF. The CDR3 nucleotides are TGCGCCAGCAGCCAAGCGCCCAAGGGCAGCTACGAGCAGTACTTC.

J is TRBJ2-3 and V is TRBV6-5; 7 bases match TRBD1. The germline V gene encodes CDR1 MNHEY and CDR2 SVGAGI. This CDR3 comprises 12 residues. Losses at the gene ends were 8 bases for V and 3 bases for J; bases not matched to a gene: 2. The CDR3 nucleotides are TGTGCCAGCCAGACAGGGACAGATACGCAGTATTTT. This translates into CASQTGTDTQYF.

The CDR3 spells CASSYSSSNSYEQYF. CDR3 DNA: TGTGCCAGCAGTTACTCTAGCAGCAACTCCTACGAGCAGTACTTC. This chain uses TRBV6-6 with TRBJ2-7; the D is unclear. This CDR3 has 15 amino acids. The germline V gene has CDR1 MNHNY and CDR2 SVGAGI (reference sequence). The V and J ends lost 0 bases and 0 bases respectively, with 9 bases between them.

V usage is TRBV9 and J usage is TRBJ1-2, with D unclear. Per germline, CDR1 SGDLS and CDR2 YYNGEE. The CDR3 length is 14 residues. Trimming stripped 0 bases from V and 4 bases from J, with 10 bases between. CDR3 residues: CASSVGQATYGYTF. In DNA, the CDR3 is TGTGCCAGCAGCGTAGGCCAGGCAACCTATGGCTACACCTTC.

The rearrangement uses TRBV7-9 and TRBJ2-1; unclear D gene. This CDR3 is built from 12 residues. V dropped 8 bases and J dropped 4 bases, with 9 bases sitting between them. Germline CDR1 SEHNR, CDR2 FQNEAQ (reference sequence). This CDR3 is CASGDGYNEQFF. The DNA for the CDR3 is TGTGCCAGCGGAGACGGTTACAATGAGCAGTTCTTC.

This clone was seen just once. The chain recombines TRBV9 with TRBJ2-5, with D possibly called TRBD1 or TRBD2 (6 bases each). There are 14 residues in the CDR3. Germline CDR1 SGDLS, CDR2 YYNGEE. V gave up 2 bases and J gave up 2 bases, with 10 bases separating them. CDR3 sequence: CASSVGAGQETQYF. The CDR3 DNA follows: TGTGCCAGCAGCGTGGGGGCGGGGCAAGAGACCCAGTACTTC.

The chain employs TRBV14 and TRBJ2-2; D is uncertain. Germline V CDR1 and CDR2: SGHDN, FVKESK. The CDR3 consists of 14 residues. V lost 1 base, J lost 1 base, and 4 bases lay in between. CDR3 coding DNA: TGTGCCAGCAGCCAAGCCCTGAACACCGGGGAGCTGTTTTTT. It yields the protein CASSQALNTGELFF.

J is TRBJ2-7 and V is TRBV19, with D tentatively TRBD1 or TRBD2 (6 bases each). Germline V gene sequence: CDR1 LNHDA, CDR2 SQIVND (reference sequence). Trimming took 5 bases from V and 2 from J, leaving 13 bases between them. The CDR3 is 14 amino acids. In nucleotides, the CDR3 is TGTGCCAGTAGTTCGGTCGGGGGCACCTACGAGCAGTACTTC. This gives the protein CASSSVGGTYEQYF.

The CDR3 nucleotides read TGTGCCAGTAGCGGGGCCTTGAACACTGAAGCTTTCTTT. Translating gives CASSGALNTEAFF. The chain carries TRBV19 and TRBJ1-1; TRBD1 is a possible D gene (5 bases). CDR1 and CDR2 from the germline V gene are LNHDA and SQIVND (reference sequence). The CDR3 is 13 residues long. The V end was cut by 6 bases, the J end by 0 bases, with 8 bases between.

The chain combines TRBV6-6 with TRBJ2-3; no firm D call. The CDR3 is 15 amino acids. Trimming left V 2 bases short and J 3 bases short, with 12 bases between. Germline lookup yields CDR1 MNHNY and CDR2 SVGAGI (reference sequence). The CDR3, as DNA: TGTGCCAGCAGTTACGAGAGGATGGCTACAGATACGCAGTATTTT. This gives the protein CASSYERMATDTQYF.

The chain has TRBV15 and TRBJ2-5; 9 bases are shared with TRBD1. Germline V gene lookup returns CDR1 LNHNV and CDR2 YYDKDF (reference sequence). CDR3 length: 13 amino acids. V shed 8 bases and J 4 bases; nucleotides not matched to a gene: 5. In DNA form, the CDR3 reads TGTGCCACCCACGACAGGGGGTCAGAGACCCAGTACTTC. Amino acid sequence: CATHDRGSETQYF. Looking up the rest from reference TRBV15 and TRBJ2-5 gives the full variable domain: DAMVIQNPRYQVTQFGKPVTLSCSQTLNHNVMYWYQQKSSQAPKLLFHYYDKDFNNEADTPDNFQSRRPNTSFCFLDIRSPGLGDTAMYLCATHDRGSETQYFGPGTRLLVL.

This clone was counted a single time. The DNA for the CDR3 is TGTGCCAGCAGGGGAGCTCCCGGGGAGCTGTTTTTT. Translated: CASRGAPGELFF. The chain employs TRBV27 and TRBJ2-2; TRBD2 is a possible D gene (5 bases). Looked up from germline, CDR1 is MNHEY and CDR2 is SMNVEV (reference sequence). The CDR3 extends over 12 amino acids. V was shortened by 6 bases and J by 6 bases, with 8 bases between the two germline ends.

V and J are TRBV27 and TRBJ2-1; 10 bases match TRBD2. Germline V CDR1 and CDR2: MNHEY, SMNVEV (reference sequence). There are 20 residues in the CDR3. The V and J ends lost 5 bases and 3 bases, in that order; junction bases with no gene match: 19. Written as DNA, the CDR3 is TGTGCCAGCAGTCCCACTTACCAAACACTAGCGGGAACCCTCTACAATGAGCAGTTCTTC. As protein: CASSPTYQTLAGTLYNEQFF.

The chain is built from TRBV28 and TRBJ1-1, with D hard to call. Trimming took off 5 bases at V and 7 bases at J, with 11 bases between the two ends. Per the germline V gene, CDR1 is MDHEN and CDR2 is SYDVKM. CDR3 length equals 12 residues. CDR3 in amino acids: CASSPRSGEAFF. The CDR3 coding sequence is TGTGCCAGCAGTCCTCGCTCGGGTGAAGCTTTCTTT.

The V and J genes are TRBV9 and TRBJ1-4; 7 bases line up with TRBD1. J was trimmed by 8 bases and V by 3 bases; bases with no gene match: 7. Germline CDR1 is SGDLS and CDR2 is YYNGEE. The CDR3 length is 14 residues. CDR3 protein: CASSESGGGEKLFF. Here the CDR3 DNA reads TGTGCCAGCAGCGAATCCGGAGGGGGCGAAAAACTGTTTTTT.

The sample holds one count of this clone. The chain couples TRBV4-2 to TRBJ1-1; no clear D. V was trimmed by 1 base and J by 3 bases, leaving 18 bases between them. CDR1 is LGHNA, CDR2 YNFKEQ, per germline. This CDR3 is 17 amino acids long. The CDR3 is CASSQARHGFQYTEAFF. The CDR3 region has the DNA TGTGCCAGCAGCCAAGCTCGTCACGGATTCCAATACACTGAAGCTTTCTTT.

J is TRBJ2-7 and V is TRBV27; 12 bases line up with TRBD2. V shed 5 bases, J shed 5 bases, and the junction held 4 bases outside the gene matches. In germline, CDR1 is MNHEY, CDR2 SMNVEV (reference sequence). The CDR3 sequence is 14 residues long. CDR3 nucleotides: TGTGCCAGCAGTGCCGGGACTAGCGGGCACGAGCAGTACTTC. This encodes CASSAGTSGHEQYF.

Worth noting for this clone: This same CDR3 is encoded by further DNA sequences in the sample. The chain couples TRBV9 to TRBJ2-3; D gene ambiguous. The CDR3 runs to 14 residues. Trimming took 3 bases from V and 0 from J, leaving 8 bases between them. CDR1 is SGDLS and CDR2 is YYNGEE in the germline V gene. For the CDR3, the DNA is TGTGCCAGCAGCGCTGCTGGTAGCACAGATACGCAGTATTTT. Translating it yields CASSAAGSTDTQYF.

The gene calls are TRBV5-1 and TRBJ2-1, with 13 bases that match TRBD2. V lost 4 bases, J lost 8 bases, and 9 bases stayed unmatched. The CDR3 length is 16 residues. Germline loops: CDR1 SGHRS, CDR2 YFSETQ. The CDR3 coding sequence is TGCGCCAGCAGCGGACTAGCGGGAGTTAGGTGGGATGAGCAGTTCTTC. Encoded protein: CASSGLAGVRWDEQFF.

Here the CDR3 DNA reads TGTGCCAGCAGTGCCCGCGGGAAGGGGAATGAGCAGTTCTTC. It specifies CASSARGKGNEQFF. The rearrangement links TRBV6-1 to TRBJ2-1, with D maybe TRBD2 (6 bases). Trimming removed 4 bases at V and 7 bases at J, with 14 bases between. The CDR3 is 14 amino acids. Germline lookup yields CDR1 MNHNS and CDR2 SASEGT.

This clone was counted a single time. The chain recombines TRBV5-1 with TRBJ1-1, with D perhaps TRBD1 (5 bases). V lost 3 bases to trimming and J lost 4 bases, with 13 bases between them. Per germline, CDR1 SGHRS and CDR2 YFSETQ. This CDR3 contains 14 residues. The CDR3 is CASSWGLKSTEAFF. DNA of the CDR3: TGCGCCAGCAGCTGGGGCCTAAAGTCCACTGAAGCTTTCTTT.

This chain uses TRBV27 with TRBJ2-7, with TRBD1 as a possible D gene (6 bases). There are 15 residues in the CDR3. Germline values: CDR1 MNHEY, CDR2 SMNVEV (reference sequence). The ends were cut back, 6 bases at V and 0 bases at J, with 15 bases in the middle. The DNA of the CDR3 is TGTGCCAGCAGCTCGCTTCACAGGGTCTCCTACGAGCAGTACTTC. Its protein is CASSSLHRVSYEQYF.